This TCR beta chain appears in the sequencing data of a study of shared clonotypes between healthy human individuals (TCRdb year 2020). About the study as a whole: The cohort comprised a couple of women and a few men aged 18 to 49 years. For each donor, three plates each were used for CD4 naive and CD4 memory, two plates were used for CD8 naive, and one plate was used for CD8 memory. Blood TCR repertoires of a handful of healthy adults were deeply sequenced to estimate repertoire size and the extent of clonotype sharing between individuals. Libraries were prepared and TCR repertoires were sequenced by different laboratories using diverse techniques, in order to increase sequencing depth and limit assay-specific biases. Leukapheresis yielded between about 0.94 and 9.5 billion PBMCs per donor.

Remarks on this clone: The antigen it recognizes is unknown. No much larger clone exists at a distance of one base, and base qualities are not known.

Healthy HIV-negative adults with no recently reported acute infections or vaccinations were included as donors. Only Caucasian adults living in Nashville, Tennessee, USA were represented among the donors. CD4+ T cells were enriched through magnetic negative selection, after which naive cells were positively selected on CD45RA and the remaining negative fraction served as the memory subset. Blood was collected by leukapheresis, and PBMCs were isolated by Ficoll-Histopaque density gradient centrifugation and then cryopreserved in liquid nitrogen vapor phase. Analytical flow cytometry was used to check the purity and quantity of each magnetically sorted T cell population. From each sorted fraction, genomic DNA was isolated and quantified by UV absorbance on a Nanodrop 2000c. Using the deep immunoSEQ assay, TCR CDR3 regions were amplified from genomic DNA by multiplex PCR. Extracted genomic DNA from each cell subset was spread evenly across all wells of several immunoSEQ 96-well plates, with each plate serving as a replicate. For sorted subsets, each replicate PCR was loaded with around 200 ng genomic DNA, equivalent to 30,000 to 35,000 T cell genomes. Purified libraries were measured with a Qubit 3.0 fluorometer, size-checked on a Bioanalyzer 2100, and measured again with the KAPA Library Quantification kit. Every immunoSEQ 96-well plate was sequenced on a dedicated single-read 150-cycle Illumina NextSeq 550 flow cell. In the paper's pipeline: Because only junctional sequences without quality scores were contained in the immunoSEQ output, filtering matching that applied to full-length reads could not be performed. Sequences were annotated with PyIR, a Python wrapper for IgBLAST v1.9, and V/J genes and CDR3 were assigned using IMGT germline references. Any read was removed if the V/J assignment was weak (E-value above 1e-6), the CDR3 was missing, or the read contained stop codons, out-of-frame junctions, or ambiguous translated residues. V3J clonotypes were defined as sequences sharing an identical inferred V gene, J gene, and CDR3 amino acid sequence. To compute the percentage overlap between repertoires, the number of shared unique clonotypes was divided by the size of the smaller repertoire. Three approaches were used to assess repertoire richness: RTK rarefaction, the Chao1 estimator, and Recon v2.1 estimates of unobserved clonotypes. For all TCRbeta clonotypes obtained by the gDNA method from a few donors, generation probabilities were computed with OLGA. The immuneACCESS repertoire file appears here via TCRdb, limited to in-frame rearrangements. These files lack a portion of the clones; in checked studies, under half of the deficit traces to unresolved V genes, and the cause of the others is not known. V, J and clone size are taken as reported in that table, and D and trimming were inferred from the DNA itself. This sample has about 1 million clones in its table, and approximately 76% of those were observed once. The biggest ten clones account for about 1.5% of the sample.

CDR1 and CDR2, per the germline V gene, are SGHVS and FNYEAQ. From its cysteine to its phenylalanine, the CDR3 spans 15 amino acids. The retained sequence is limited to the CDR3, 45 bases, with the frame set at the first base. Relative to germline, V is missing 2 bases and J is missing 6 bases, with 9 bases of the junction outside any gene match. Study-level results and caveats: Naive subsets generally had larger estimated clonotype richness than memory subsets. Compared with non-shared clonotypes, clonotypes shared by all four sorted-subset donors had higher generation probabilities. Around 5% of naive CD4, 3.5% of naive CD8, roughly 2.4% of memory CD4, and over 0.35% of memory CD8 clonotypes were shared across several donors. Based on pairwise subsampling, the degree of clonotype sharing among donors was expected to be affected by sequencing depth. Because the study included a small number of donors, the genetic and exposure-history diversity represented was limited. Even with the large sequencing depth, rarefaction of the sorted-subset datasets indicated that sequencing was incomplete. Only blood was sampled, and tissue TCR repertoires likely differ from those in blood.

The clonotype comes from a man aged 18 to 29 in good health. The sequencing sample was made of memory CD4+ T cells sorted from blood. What this sample's cell subset or site label stands for: CD45RA-negative fraction. The chain employs TRBV7-6 and TRBJ2-7, with 8 middle bases fitting TRBD2. Here the CDR3 is given as CASSLLGGATAEQYF. The DNA sequence is as follows: TGTGCCAGCAGCTTACTCGGGGGGGCGACCGCCGAGCAGTACTTC.